These 29 T cell receptor beta chains were sequenced from one sample in a study of blood T cell repertoires in COVID-19. Data came from immunoSEQ multiplex PCR; TCRdb stores just in-frame clones and leaves some out. This table has around 170,000 clones, about 89% appearing once. Material for sequencing was peripheral blood. The receptors shown here come from a man aged 18 to 29 who had recovered from COVID-19.

This clone turned up a few times. This rearrangement joins TRBV5-4 to TRBJ1-6, with D tentatively TRBD1 (5 bases). This CDR3 contains 18 residues. Germline V gene sequence: CDR1 SGHNT, CDR2 YYREEE (reference sequence). V was trimmed by 0 bases and J by 0 bases, leaving 13 bases between them. The CDR3 loop reads CASSLAPQASSYNSPLHF. CDR3 DNA sequence: TGTGCCAGCAGCTTGGCACCACAGGCTAGCTCCTATAATTCACCCCTCCACTTT.

The chain links TRBV4-1 to TRBJ1-1; D is possibly TRBD1 (6 bases). V lost 2 bases and J lost 4, with 20 bases in between. Germline values: CDR1 MGHRA, CDR2 YSYEKL. The CDR3 runs 17 residues. CDR3 sequence: CASSQTSRTGQGTEAFF. The DNA of the CDR3 is TGCGCCAGCAGCCAAACTTCCCGCACAGGGCAGGGCACTGAAGCTTTCTTT.

The rearrangement joins TRBV6-2 or TRBV6-3 to TRBJ2-2; D perhaps matches TRBD1 (6 bases). Trimming cost V 2 bases and J 6 bases, with 19 bases left between them. The CDR3 runs to 17 residues. Germline V lookup: CDR1 MNHEY, CDR2 SVGEGT. CDR3 loop: CASSYDRWEAEAGELFF. CDR3 DNA sequence: TGTGCCAGCAGTTACGACAGGTGGGAAGCTGAGGCCGGGGAGCTGTTTTTT.

The V gene is TRBV5-4, the J gene TRBJ1-4; D is unresolved. From germline, CDR1 is SGHNT and CDR2 YYREEE (reference sequence). CDR3 length: 17 amino acids. Trimming cost V 5 bases and J 4 bases, with 21 bases left between them. The CDR3 region is CASSSGRRNTRNEKLFF. The CDR3 region has the DNA TGTGCCAGCAGTTCTGGGAGGCGGAACACCCGTAATGAAAAACTGTTTTTT.

This clone was seen only once. The rearrangement joins TRBV6-2 or TRBV6-3 to TRBJ2-7; TRBD2 agrees at 8 bases. Germline V CDR1 and CDR2: MNHEY, SVGEGT. The V and J ends lost 6 bases and 0 bases, in that order; junction bases with no gene match: 7. There are 15 residues in the CDR3. The CDR3 reads CASRYLAGYSYEQYF. CDR3 sequence (DNA): TGTGCCAGCAGGTACCTAGCGGGCTACTCCTACGAGCAGTACTTC.

The chain links TRBV27 to TRBJ1-1, with TRBD1 identical over 7 bases. Per the germline V gene, CDR1 is MNHEY and CDR2 is SMNVEV (reference sequence). The V gene end was trimmed by 4 bases and the J gene end by 0 bases; junction bases not matched to a gene: 5. The CDR3 is made up of 15 amino acids. CDR3 in DNA: TGTGCCAGCAGTTCGCTACAGGGGCTGAACACTGAAGCTTTCTTT. This encodes CASSSLQGLNTEAFF.

This clone appeared a single time. This chain joins TRBV29-1 and TRBJ1-2; possibly TRBD1 for D (5 bases). Trimming took off 2 bases at V and 9 bases at J, with 16 bases between the two ends. The CDR3 is made up of 13 amino acids. CDR1 and CDR2 (germline): SQVTM, ANQGSEA. The CDR3 sequence is CSVEKAGKWRYTF. The CDR3 nucleotides read TGCAGCGTTGAAAAAGCAGGGAAGTGGCGCTACACCTTC. Variable domain in full (rest from reference TRBV29-1 and TRBJ1-2): SAVISQKPSRDICQRGTSLTIQCQVDSQVTMMFWYRQQPGQSLTLIATANQGSEATYESGFVIDKFPISRPNLTFSTLTVSNMSPEDSSIYLCSVEKAGKWRYTFGSGTRLTVV.

The chain uses TRBV9 and TRBJ1-5; 7 bases line up with TRBD1. V lost 4 bases and J lost 4; bases outside the gene matches: 17. The germline V gene has CDR1 SGDLS and CDR2 YYNGEE. The length of the CDR3 is 18 residues. Written as DNA, the CDR3 is TGTGCCAGCAGCCCCCGAAGGGCAGGGGGAAGAGGAAATCAGCCCCAGCATTTT. It encodes CASSPRRAGGRGNQPQHF.

This clone was picked up one time. This chain uses TRBV5-1 with TRBJ1-3; D remains ambiguous. Between the trimmed V and J ends, which lost 2 bases and 4 bases, there was a span of 13 bases. The CDR3 has 15 amino acids. Germline V gene sequence: CDR1 SGHRS, CDR2 YFSETQ. Written as DNA, the CDR3 is TGCGCCAGCAGCTTAAATCGAGCAACGGGAAACACCATATATTTT. Translating gives CASSLNRATGNTIYF.

This chain connects TRBV2 to TRBJ2-4, with D unclear. Germline CDR1 reads SNHLY; CDR2 reads FYNNEI. Trimming pared 11 bases from V and 2 bases from J, leaving 13 bases between. The CDR3 covers 13 residues. CDR3 bases: TGTGCCGCCCGCCAGGATACCAAAAACATTCAGTACTTC. Its protein is CAARQDTKNIQYF.

This clone was seen a handful of times. The chain is built from TRBV5-1 and TRBJ2-2; TRBD2 matches at 14 bases. The junction had 7 bases not matched to a gene; V was cut back by 8 bases and J by 4 bases. The CDR3 loop spans 16 amino acids. CDR1 and CDR2 from the germline V gene are SGHRS and YFSETQ. DNA of the CDR3: TGCGCCAGTGCGGGACTAGCGGGAGAGGGCACCGGGGAGCTGTTTTTT. Translation: CASAGLAGEGTGELFF.

The chain uses TRBV5-1 and TRBJ2-3; D gene unclear. V was clipped by 4 bases and J by 4 bases, with 19 bases between them. The CDR3 contains 16 residues. Germline lookup yields CDR1 SGHRS and CDR2 YFSETQ. CDR3 sequence reads: CASSLRLGAAADTQYF. The CDR3 DNA reads as TGCGCCAGCAGCCTCCGACTCGGTGCGGCAGCAGATACGCAGTATTTT.

The rearrangement joins TRBV5-1 to TRBJ1-1; a weak D match, TRBD1 (5 bases). Trimming pared 4 bases from V and 2 bases from J, leaving 12 bases between. Germline V gene sequence: CDR1 SGHRS, CDR2 YFSETQ. The CDR3 is made up of 14 amino acids. The CDR3 region is CASSPSGGNTEAFF. CDR3 DNA sequence: TGCGCCAGCAGCCCGTCGGGGGGAAACACTGAAGCTTTCTTT.

The chain recombines TRBV7-9 with TRBJ1-1; TRBD1 aligns across 7 bases. The V segment lost 5 bases and the J segment 3 bases; nucleotides outside the gene matches: 9. The germline CDR1 and CDR2 sequences are SEHNR and FQNEAQ (reference sequence). CDR3 length: 15 residues. CDR3 nucleotide sequence: TGTGCCAGCAGCCCTCGACAGGGCATAGACACTGAAGCTTTCTTT. It codes for CASSPRQGIDTEAFF.

The chain carries TRBV2 and TRBJ2-2, with D possibly being TRBD1 (6 bases). V was clipped by 6 bases and J by 8 bases, with 16 bases between them. CDR1 and CDR2 from the germline V gene are SNHLY and FYNNEI. This CDR3 comprises 14 residues. Here the CDR3 DNA reads TGTGCCAGCAGCATTGACAGGCCCCTTGGGGAGCTGTTTTTT. Protein: CASSIDRPLGELFF.

The chain uses TRBV7-3 and TRBJ2-6; D remains unclear. This CDR3 region has 14 residues. CDR1 is SGHTA, CDR2 FQGTGA, per germline. Trimming left V 4 bases short and J 4 bases short, with 8 bases between. The DNA for the CDR3 is TGTGCCAGCAGCTCCCCTAGGGGGGCCAACGTCCTGACTTTC. Translating gives CASSSPRGANVLTF. Looking up the rest from reference TRBV7-3 and TRBJ2-6 gives the full variable domain: GAGVSQTPSNKVTEKGKYVELRCDPISGHTALYWYRQSLGQGPEFLIYFQGTGAADDSGLPNDRFFAVRPEGSVSTLKIQRTERGDSAVYLCASSSPRGANVLTFGAGSRLTVL.

This chain links TRBV5-1 with TRBJ2-3, with 10 positions matching TRBD2. The V gene end was trimmed by 1 base and the J gene end by 2 bases; junction bases not matched to a gene: 13. This CDR3 is built from 19 residues. The germline gives CDR1 SGHRS, CDR2 YFSETQ. The CDR3, as DNA: TGCGCCAGCAGCTTGAAGCTAGGGACTAGCGAGGGACCCACAGATACGCAGTATTTT. This encodes CASSLKLGTSEGPTDTQYF.

This clone was seen only once. The chain has TRBV28 and TRBJ2-5, with TRBD1 matching over 9 bases. This CDR3 is built from 19 residues. Trimming at V came to 5 bases and at J to 4 bases, leaving 20 bases not matched to a gene. The germline V gene encodes CDR1 MDHEN and CDR2 SYDVKM. The CDR3 is CASSGSAGQGGLRGETQYF. CDR3 DNA: TGTGCCAGCAGTGGGTCGGCGGGACAGGGCGGTTTAAGGGGAGAGACCCAGTACTTC.

The chain has TRBV10-3 and TRBJ1-5, with 7 bases identical to TRBD1. V gave up 5 bases and J gave up 3 bases; unmatched junction bases: 4. Germline V lookup: CDR1 ENHRY, CDR2 SYGVKD. The CDR3 contains 14 residues. DNA of the CDR3: TGTGCCATCAGTCCCACAGGGGCCAATCAGCCCCAGCATTTT. Amino acids: CAISPTGANQPQHF.

The V gene is TRBV19, the J gene TRBJ2-2, with 9 bases that match TRBD1. The junction had 10 bases not matched to a gene; V was cut back by 5 bases and J by 3 bases. Germline V gene lookup returns CDR1 LNHDA and CDR2 SQIVND (reference sequence). CDR3 length: 17 amino acids. CDR3 sequence (DNA): TGTGCCAGTAGTCCTCGGCCCCGGACAGGGGACACCGGGGAGCTGTTTTTT. As protein: CASSPRPRTGDTGELFF.

The J gene is TRBJ1-1, the V gene TRBV27, with 7 nucleotides matching TRBD1. CDR3 size: 12 residues. V dropped 8 bases and J dropped 4; count of bases not matched to a gene: 4. CDR1 is MNHEY and CDR2 is SMNVEV in the germline V gene (reference sequence). The CDR3 nucleotides are TGTGCCAGCGGGGCAGGGGGCACTGAAGCTTTCTTT. As protein: CASGAGGTEAFF.

The chain couples TRBV13 to TRBJ1-2, with 9 bases lining up with TRBD1. Germline V lookup: CDR1 PRHDT, CDR2 FYEKMQ (reference sequence). This CDR3 spans 17 amino acids. V was clipped by 1 base and J by 0 bases; unmatched bases: 6. The CDR3 sequence is CASSLAGQGLANYGYTF. The CDR3, as DNA: TGTGCCAGCAGCTTAGCTGGACAGGGGTTGGCTAACTATGGCTACACCTTC.

The chain employs TRBV5-6 and TRBJ2-7; 9 positions agree with TRBD1. Trimming cost V 5 bases and J 4 bases; bases outside gene matches: 7. CDR3 size: 14 residues. Germline loops: CDR1 SGHDT, CDR2 YYEEEE. CDR3 coding DNA: TGTGCCAGCAGTTACCGGGACAGGGAGTACGAGCAGTACTTC. It yields the protein CASSYRDREYEQYF.

The chain is built from TRBV6-2 or TRBV6-3 and TRBJ2-7; a possible D gene is TRBD1 (6 bases). This CDR3 spans 14 amino acids. The germline V gene encodes CDR1 MNHEY and CDR2 SVGEGT. V shed 5 bases and J shed 6 bases, with 17 bases lying between them. CDR3 region: CASSTRGPYSEQYF. In DNA, the CDR3 is TGTGCCAGCAGTACCAGGGGACCATACTCCGAGCAGTACTTC.

This clone has only one observation. The chain uses TRBV7-9 and TRBJ2-7; 12 nucleotides align to TRBD2. V lost 5 bases to trimming and J lost 0 bases; unmatched junction nucleotides: 5. This CDR3 is built from 16 residues. CDR1 is SEHNR, CDR2 FQNEAQ, per germline (reference sequence). The CDR3 sequence: CASSRGLAGSSYEQYF. In DNA, the CDR3 is TGTGCCAGCAGCCGTGGACTAGCGGGGAGCTCCTACGAGCAGTACTTC.

V and J are TRBV5-1 and TRBJ1-3; D perhaps matches TRBD1 (5 bases). Looked up from germline, CDR1 is SGHRS and CDR2 is YFSETQ. The length of the CDR3 is 15 residues. The ends were cut back, 5 bases at V and 0 bases at J, with 12 bases in the middle. The DNA of the CDR3 is TGCGCCAGCAGTCCGGGGGGAAACTCTGGAAACACCATATATTTT. Its translation is CASSPGGNSGNTIYF.

The V and J genes are TRBV6-2 or TRBV6-3 and TRBJ2-1; TRBD2 agrees at 8 bases. CDR3 length: 15 residues. J lost 1 base, V lost 4 bases, and 3 bases had no gene match. From germline, CDR1 is MNHEY and CDR2 SVGEGT. The CDR3 DNA follows: TGTGCCAGCAGTTTTAGCGGGGTTTCCTACAATGAGCAGTTCTTC. Amino acids: CASSFSGVSYNEQFF.

The chain joins TRBV11-2 to TRBJ1-5; 7 bases agree with TRBD1. The CDR3 runs 14 residues. In germline, CDR1 is SGHAT, CDR2 FQNNGV. The trim removed 3 bases at V and 3 bases at J, leaving 2 bases unmatched. CDR3 amino acids: CASSLTGSNQPQHF. DNA of the CDR3: TGTGCCAGCAGCTTGACAGGGTCCAATCAGCCCCAGCATTTT. Full variable domain (outside the CDR3, taken from reference TRBV11-2 and TRBJ1-5): EAGVAQSPRYKIIEKRQSVAFWCNPISGHATLYWYQQILGQGPKLLIQFQNNGVVDDSQLPKDRFSAERLKGVDSTLKIQPAKLEDSAVYLCASSLTGSNQPQHFGDGTRLSIL.

The chain joins TRBV4-3 to TRBJ2-1; possible D gene TRBD2, 6 bases. Per the germline V gene, CDR1 is LGHNA and CDR2 is YSLEER. The CDR3 has 14 amino acids. Trimming cost V 0 bases and J 6 bases, with 9 bases left between them. For the CDR3, the DNA is TGCGCCAGCAGCCAAGAGGAGGGACGCAATGAGCAGTTCTTC. Its protein is CASSQEEGRNEQFF.